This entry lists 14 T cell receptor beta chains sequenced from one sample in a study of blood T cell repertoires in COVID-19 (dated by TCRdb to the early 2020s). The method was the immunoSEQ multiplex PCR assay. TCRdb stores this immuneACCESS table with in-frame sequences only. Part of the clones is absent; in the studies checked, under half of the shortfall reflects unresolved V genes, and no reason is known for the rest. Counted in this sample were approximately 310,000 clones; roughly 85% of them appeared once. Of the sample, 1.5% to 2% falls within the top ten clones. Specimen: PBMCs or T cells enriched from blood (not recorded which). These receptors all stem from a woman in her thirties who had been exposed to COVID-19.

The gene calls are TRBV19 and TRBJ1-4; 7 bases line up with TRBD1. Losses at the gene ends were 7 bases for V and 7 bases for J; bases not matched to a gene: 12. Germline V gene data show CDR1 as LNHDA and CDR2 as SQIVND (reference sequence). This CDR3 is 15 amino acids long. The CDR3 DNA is TGTGCCAGTAAAATGAACAGGGGACCGAGTGAAAAACTGTTTTTT. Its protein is CASKMNRGPSEKLFF.

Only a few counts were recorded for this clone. This CDR3 is CASSVDLGTSGPYNEQFF. The CDR3 nucleotides read TGTGCCAGCAGCGTAGACCTCGGGACTAGCGGACCTTACAATGAGCAGTTCTTC. This chain connects TRBV9 to TRBJ2-1; 11 bases align to TRBD2. Germline loops: CDR1 SGDLS, CDR2 YYNGEE. This CDR3 comprises 18 residues. The V gene end was trimmed by 0 bases and the J gene end by 4 bases; junction bases not matched to a gene: 9.

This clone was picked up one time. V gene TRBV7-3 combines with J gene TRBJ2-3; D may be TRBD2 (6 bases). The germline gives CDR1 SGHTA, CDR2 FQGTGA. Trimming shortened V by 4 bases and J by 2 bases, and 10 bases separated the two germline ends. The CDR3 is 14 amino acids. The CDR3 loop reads CASSSAGFTDTQYF. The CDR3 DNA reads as TGTGCCAGCAGCTCAGCGGGCTTCACAGATACGCAGTATTTT.

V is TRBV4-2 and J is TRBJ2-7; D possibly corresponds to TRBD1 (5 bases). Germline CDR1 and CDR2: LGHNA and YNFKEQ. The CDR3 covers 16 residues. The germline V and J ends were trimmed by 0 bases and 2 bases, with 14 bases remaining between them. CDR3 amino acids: CASSQDIADKAYEQYF. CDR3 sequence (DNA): TGTGCCAGCAGCCAAGATATCGCGGACAAAGCCTACGAGCAGTACTTC.

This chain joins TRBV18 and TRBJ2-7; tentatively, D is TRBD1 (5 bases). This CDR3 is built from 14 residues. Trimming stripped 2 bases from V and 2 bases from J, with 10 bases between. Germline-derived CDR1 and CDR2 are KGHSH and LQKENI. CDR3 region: CASSPSLTAYEQYF. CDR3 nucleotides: TGTGCCAGCTCACCATCCTTGACAGCCTACGAGCAGTACTTC.

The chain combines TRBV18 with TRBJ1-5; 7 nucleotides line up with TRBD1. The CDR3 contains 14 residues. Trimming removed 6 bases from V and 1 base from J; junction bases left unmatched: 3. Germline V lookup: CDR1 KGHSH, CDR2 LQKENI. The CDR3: CASSVQGSNQPQHF. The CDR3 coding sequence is TGTGCCAGCTCCGTACAGGGGAGCAATCAGCCCCAGCATTTT.

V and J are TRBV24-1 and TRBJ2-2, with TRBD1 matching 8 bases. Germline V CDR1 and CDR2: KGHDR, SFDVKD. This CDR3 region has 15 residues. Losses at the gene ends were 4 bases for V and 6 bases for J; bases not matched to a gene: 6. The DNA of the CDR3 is TGTGCCACCAGTGACATGGACAGGGCGGCCGGGGAGCTGTTTTTT. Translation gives CATSDMDRAAGELFF.

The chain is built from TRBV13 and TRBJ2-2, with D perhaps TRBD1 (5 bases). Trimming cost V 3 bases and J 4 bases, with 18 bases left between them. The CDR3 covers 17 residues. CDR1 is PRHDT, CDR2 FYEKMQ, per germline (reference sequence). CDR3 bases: TGTGCCAGCAGCTTCCTGGTCCTAGTAGGGGCCACCGGGGAGCTGTTTTTT. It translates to CASSFLVLVGATGELFF.

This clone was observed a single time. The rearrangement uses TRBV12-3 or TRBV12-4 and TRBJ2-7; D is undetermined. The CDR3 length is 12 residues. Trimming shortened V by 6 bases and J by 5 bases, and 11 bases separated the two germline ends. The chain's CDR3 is CASSSGGNEQYF. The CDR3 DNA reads TGTGCCAGCAGCTCAGGTGGTAACGAGCAGTACTTC.

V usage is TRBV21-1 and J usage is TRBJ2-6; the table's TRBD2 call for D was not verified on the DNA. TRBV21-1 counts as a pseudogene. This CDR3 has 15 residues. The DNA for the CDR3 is TGTGCCAGCAGTGGGAGATTAGCTGGGGCCAACGTCCTGACTTTC. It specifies CASSGRLAGANVLTF.

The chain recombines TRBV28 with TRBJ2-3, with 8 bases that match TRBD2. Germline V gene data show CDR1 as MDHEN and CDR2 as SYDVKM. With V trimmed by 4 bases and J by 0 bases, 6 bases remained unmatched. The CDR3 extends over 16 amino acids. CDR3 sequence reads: CASSSPSGSSTDTQYF. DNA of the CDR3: TGTGCCAGCAGTTCCCCTAGCGGGTCTAGCACAGATACGCAGTATTTT.

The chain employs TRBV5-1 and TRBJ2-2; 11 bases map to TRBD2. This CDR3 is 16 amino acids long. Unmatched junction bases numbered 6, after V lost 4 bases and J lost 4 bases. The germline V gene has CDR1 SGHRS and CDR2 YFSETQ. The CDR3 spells CASSDTSGGFTGELFF. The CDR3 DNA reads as TGCGCCAGCAGCGATACTAGCGGGGGATTCACCGGGGAGCTGTTTTTT.

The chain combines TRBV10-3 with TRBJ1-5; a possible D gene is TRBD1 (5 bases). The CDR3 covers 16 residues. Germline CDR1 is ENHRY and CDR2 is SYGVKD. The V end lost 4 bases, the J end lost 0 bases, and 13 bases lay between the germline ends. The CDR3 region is CAISGETGGSNQPQHF. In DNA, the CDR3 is TGTGCCATCAGTGGGGAGACGGGGGGTAGCAATCAGCCCCAGCATTTT.

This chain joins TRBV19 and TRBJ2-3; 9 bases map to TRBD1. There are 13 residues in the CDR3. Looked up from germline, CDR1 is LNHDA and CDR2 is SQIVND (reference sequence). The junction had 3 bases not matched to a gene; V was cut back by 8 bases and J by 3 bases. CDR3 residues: CASRGQGTDTQYF. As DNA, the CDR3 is TGTGCCAGTCGCGGACAGGGGACAGATACGCAGTATTTT.